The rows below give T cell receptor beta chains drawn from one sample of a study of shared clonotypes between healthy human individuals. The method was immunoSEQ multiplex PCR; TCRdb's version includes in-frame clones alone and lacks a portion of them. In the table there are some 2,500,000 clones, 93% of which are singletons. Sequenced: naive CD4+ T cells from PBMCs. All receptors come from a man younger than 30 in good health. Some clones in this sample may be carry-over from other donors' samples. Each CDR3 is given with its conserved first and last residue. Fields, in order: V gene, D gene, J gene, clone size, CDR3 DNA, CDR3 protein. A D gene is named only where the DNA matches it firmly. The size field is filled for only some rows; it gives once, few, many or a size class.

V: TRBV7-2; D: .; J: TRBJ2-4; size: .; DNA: TGTGCCAGCAGCTTAGACCTTGCCAAAAACATTCAGTACTTC; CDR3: CASSLDLAKNIQYF
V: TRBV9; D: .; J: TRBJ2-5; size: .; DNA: TGTGCCAGCAGCCCAAGAAGCGGACTGTACCAAGAGACCCAGTACTTC; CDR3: CASSPRSGLYQETQYF
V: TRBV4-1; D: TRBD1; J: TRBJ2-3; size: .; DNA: TGCGCCAGCAGCCGGGGACAGGGCACAGATACGCAGTATTTT; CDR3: CASSRGQGTDTQYF
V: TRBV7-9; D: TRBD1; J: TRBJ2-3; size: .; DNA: TGTGCCAGCAGCTTAGGGGACAGGGACACAGATACGCAGTATTTT; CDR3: CASSLGDRDTDTQYF
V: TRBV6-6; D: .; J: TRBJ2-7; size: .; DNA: TGTGCCAGCAGTTACTCGATGGGATACGAGCAGTACTTC; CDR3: CASSYSMGYEQYF
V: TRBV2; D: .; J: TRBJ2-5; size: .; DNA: TGTGCCAGCAGTGAACAGGGAGGGGGCTATGAGACCCAGTACTTC; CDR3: CASSEQGGGYETQYF
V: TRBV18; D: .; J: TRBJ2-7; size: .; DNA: TGTGCCAGCTCACCAAGACAGGACCCCTACGAGCAGTACTTC; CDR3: CASSPRQDPYEQYF
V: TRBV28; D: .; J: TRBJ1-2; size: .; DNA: TGTGCCAGCAGTTCTCCGGACCGTCCTAACTATGGCTACACCTTC; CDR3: CASSSPDRPNYGYTF
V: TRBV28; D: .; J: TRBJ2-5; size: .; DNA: TGTGCCAGCAGTTTGTGGCGGGCGGACCAAGAGACCCAGTACTTC; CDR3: CASSLWRADQETQYF
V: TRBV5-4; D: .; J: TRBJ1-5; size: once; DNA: TGTGCCAGCAGCTTGGGGGGCCGCAATCAGCCCCAGCATTTT; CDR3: CASSLGGRNQPQHF
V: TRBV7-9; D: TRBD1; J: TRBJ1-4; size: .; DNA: TGTGCCAGCAGCTTAGCAGGGGGCTATGAAAAACTGTTTTTT; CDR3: CASSLAGGYEKLFF
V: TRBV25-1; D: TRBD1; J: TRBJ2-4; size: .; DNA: TGTGCCAGCAGTGAATCTCAGGGGGCGGCCAAAAACATTCAGTACTTC; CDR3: CASSESQGAAKNIQYF
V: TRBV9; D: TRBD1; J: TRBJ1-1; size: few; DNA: TGTGCCAGCAGCCCCCAACAGGGGTGGAGCACTGAAGCTTTCTTT; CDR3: CASSPQQGWSTEAFF
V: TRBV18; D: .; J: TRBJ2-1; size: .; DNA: TGTGCCAGCTCACCCACGACCGGTGTCGTGAATGAGCAGTTCTTC; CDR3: CASSPTTGVVNEQFF
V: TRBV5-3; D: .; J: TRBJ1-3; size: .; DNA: TGTGCCAGAAGCTTGGGCCCGAAACGAAGACATCACTCGCCGCCCCCCGCTGGAAACACCATATATTTT; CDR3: CARSLGPKRRHHSPPPAGNTIYF
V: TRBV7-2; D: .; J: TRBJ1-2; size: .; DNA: TGTGCCAGCAGCTTAGATCCAGGGATTCGAGGCTACACCTTC; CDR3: CASSLDPGIRGYTF
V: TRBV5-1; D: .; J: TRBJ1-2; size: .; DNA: TGCGCCAGCAGTATTGCGGGTGATAACTATGGCTACACCTTC; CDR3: CASSIAGDNYGYTF
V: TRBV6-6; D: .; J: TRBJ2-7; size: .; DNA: TGTGCCAGCAGCAGGGGCAAAAACTACGAGCAGTACTTC; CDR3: CASSRGKNYEQYF
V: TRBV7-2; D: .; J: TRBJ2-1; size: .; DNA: TGTGCCAGCAGCTTAGCTCCAACCTACAATGAGCAGTTCTTC; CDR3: CASSLAPTYNEQFF
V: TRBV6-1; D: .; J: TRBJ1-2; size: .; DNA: TGTGCCAGCAGTGAATTGGCGTGGGGGGCGGATAACTATGGCTACACCTTC; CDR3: CASSELAWGADNYGYTF
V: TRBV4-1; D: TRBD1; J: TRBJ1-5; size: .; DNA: TGCGCCAGCAGCCAAGGAACAGGGGGCGGTCAGCCCCAGCATTTT; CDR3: CASSQGTGGGQPQHF
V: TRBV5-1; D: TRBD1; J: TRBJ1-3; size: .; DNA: TGCGCCAGCAGCTTGGCGAGGGGGCCTGGAAACACCATATATTTT; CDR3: CASSLARGPGNTIYF
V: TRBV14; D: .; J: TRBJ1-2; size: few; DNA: TGTGCCAGCAGCCAAGCGGGGAGCTATGGCTACACCTTC; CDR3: CASSQAGSYGYTF
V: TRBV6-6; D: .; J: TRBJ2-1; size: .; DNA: TGTGCCAGCAGAAGGGACGCCAACAATGAGCAGTTCTTC; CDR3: CASRRDANNEQFF
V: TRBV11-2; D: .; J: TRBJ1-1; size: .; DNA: TGTGCCAGCAGCTTCGCAGGGCTGAACACTGAAGCTTTCTTT; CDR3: CASSFAGLNTEAFF
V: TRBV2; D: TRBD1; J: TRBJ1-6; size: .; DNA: TGTGCCAGCAGTACACGGACAGGCAATTCACCCCTCCACTTT; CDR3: CASSTRTGNSPLHF
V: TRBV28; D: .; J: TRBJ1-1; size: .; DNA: TGTGCCAGCAGTTTCCCCTTGGGGTACTTGAACACTGAAGCTTTCTTT; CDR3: CASSFPLGYLNTEAFF
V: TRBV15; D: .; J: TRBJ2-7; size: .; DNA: TGTGCCACCAGCCAGCGGAGACTCCCGACCTACGAGCAGTACTTC; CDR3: CATSQRRLPTYEQYF
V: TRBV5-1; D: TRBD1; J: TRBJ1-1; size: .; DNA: TGCGCCAGCTCATCCCTACCGGGACAGACTGAAGCTTTCTTT; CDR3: CASSSLPGQTEAFF
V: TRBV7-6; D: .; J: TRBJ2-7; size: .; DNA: TGTGCCAGCAGCAAGGATACAGGGCTGGAGCAGTACTTC; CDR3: CASSKDTGLEQYF
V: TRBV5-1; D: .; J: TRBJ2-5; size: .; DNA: TGCGCCAGCAGCTTTCCGGGGTTTAGGGAGACCCAGTACTTC; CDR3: CASSFPGFRETQYF
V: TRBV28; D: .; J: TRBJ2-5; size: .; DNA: TGTGCCAGCAGTTTATCGGGACCAGGATGGGAGACCCAGTACTTC; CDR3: CASSLSGPGWETQYF
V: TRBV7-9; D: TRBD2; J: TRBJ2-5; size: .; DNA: TGTGCCAGCAGCTCACAAGAACGAACTAGCGGGAGGGTTGAGACCCAGTACTTC; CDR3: CASSSQERTSGRVETQYF
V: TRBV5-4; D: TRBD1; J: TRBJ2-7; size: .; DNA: TGTGCCAGCAGCCTCAGACAGGGGGAGATATACGAGCAGTACTTC; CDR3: CASSLRQGEIYEQYF
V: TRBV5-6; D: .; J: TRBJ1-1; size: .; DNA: TGTGCCAGCAGCTTGAAGTGGGTCGCTGAAGCTTTCTTT; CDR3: CASSLKWVAEAFF
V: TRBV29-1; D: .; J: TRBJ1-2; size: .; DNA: TGCAGCGTTGCCTCCCAGGTTGGAGAGTATGGCTACACCTTC; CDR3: CSVASQVGEYGYTF
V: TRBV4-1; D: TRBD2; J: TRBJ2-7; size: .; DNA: TGCGCCAGCAGCCACCCTTCTGGTCTAGCGGGAGGAGTAGACTACGAGCAGTACTTC; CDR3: CASSHPSGLAGGVDYEQYF
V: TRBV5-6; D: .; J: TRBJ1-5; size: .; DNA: TGTGCCAGCAGCTTGGGAGGGGCGGTGAATCAGCCCCAGCATTTT; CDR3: CASSLGGAVNQPQHF
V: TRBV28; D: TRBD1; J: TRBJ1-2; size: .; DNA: TGTGCCAGCCGAACAGGGGGGGCTAACTATGGCTACACCTTC; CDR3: CASRTGGANYGYTF
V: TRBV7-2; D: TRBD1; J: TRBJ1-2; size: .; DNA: TGTGCCAGCAGCTTCTCTCGGGACAGCTATGGCTACACCTTC; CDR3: CASSFSRDSYGYTF
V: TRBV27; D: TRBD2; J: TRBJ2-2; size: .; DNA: TGTGCCAGCCGGGTCTCTAGCGGGAGGGAAAAGACCGGGGAGCTGTTTTTT; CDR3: CASRVSSGREKTGELFF
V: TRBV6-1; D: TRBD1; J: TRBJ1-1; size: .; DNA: TGTGCCAGCAGTATAGAAGGGACAGATACTGAAGCTTTCTTT; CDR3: CASSIEGTDTEAFF
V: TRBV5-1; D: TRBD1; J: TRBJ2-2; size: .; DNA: TGCGCCAGCAGCTATGGACAGGGGCCCCACACCGGGGAGCTGTTTTTT; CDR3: CASSYGQGPHTGELFF
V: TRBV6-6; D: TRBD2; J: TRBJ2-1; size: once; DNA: TGTGCCAGCAGACATACTAGCGGGAGTTGGAATGAGCAGTTCTTC; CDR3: CASRHTSGSWNEQFF
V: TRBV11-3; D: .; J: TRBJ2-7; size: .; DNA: TGTGCCAGCAGCTTAGATGGGTCTGAGCAGTACTTC; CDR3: CASSLDGSEQYF